A single sample gave rise to the 18 T cell receptor beta chains below, sequenced in a study of PD-1 blockade in classical Hodgkin lymphoma. After autologous stem cell transplantation all patients relapsed, and prior brentuximab vedotin exposure differed between cohorts. Sequenced by immunoSEQ multiplex PCR; TCRdb stores in-frame clones only, minus some. The table shows just over 60,000 clones, with around 88% occurring only once. The sequencing here drew on peripheral blood mononuclear cells (PBMCs), taken at baseline. These receptors all stem from a human donor with classical Hodgkin lymphoma.

The chain carries TRBV13 and TRBJ1-4; D not certain. Trimming cost V 0 bases and J 7 bases, with 15 bases left between them. CDR3 length equals 16 residues. In germline, CDR1 is PRHDT, CDR2 FYEKMQ (reference sequence). Here the CDR3 DNA reads TGTGCCAGCAGCTTAGGCGCTCTACTCGGGTCTGAAAAACTGTTTTTT. This codes for CASSLGALLGSEKLFF.

The chain uses TRBV28 and TRBJ2-4, with a tentative D call TRBD1 (6 bases). In germline, CDR1 is MDHEN, CDR2 SYDVKM. CDR3 length: 15 residues. V was trimmed by 7 bases and J by 0 bases, leaving 13 bases between them. CDR3 DNA: TGTGCCAGCAAAATGGGGGCAGAAGCCAAAAACATTCAGTACTTC. It specifies CASKMGAEAKNIQYF.

Worth noting for this clone: Other DNA sequences from this sample encode an identical CDR3 as well. The chain joins TRBV9 to TRBJ1-6, with TRBD1 matching over 10 bases. Germline V gives CDR1 SGDLS, CDR2 YYNGEE. J gave up 9 bases and V 0 bases, and 9 bases lay outside the gene matches. The CDR3 is made up of 17 amino acids. The CDR3 region is CASSVGEGGQGISPLHF. The CDR3 DNA is TGTGCCAGCAGCGTAGGGGAGGGGGGACAGGGGATTTCACCCCTCCACTTT.

V usage is TRBV19 and J usage is TRBJ1-1; D is perhaps TRBD1 (5 bases). The length of the CDR3 is 14 residues. V was shortened by 5 bases and J by 11 bases, with 21 bases between the two germline ends. Germline V gene sequence: CDR1 LNHDA, CDR2 SQIVND (reference sequence). The chain's CDR3 is CASSFLTGQIGAFF. CDR3 in DNA: TGTGCCAGTAGTTTTCTAACGGGGCAAATTGGCGCTTTCTTT. Variable domain in full (rest from reference TRBV19 and TRBJ1-1): DGGITQSPKYLFRKEGQNVTLSCEQNLNHDAMYWYRQDPGQGLRLIYYSQIVNDFQKGDIAEGYSVSREKKESFPLTVTSAQKNPTAFYLCASSFLTGQIGAFFGQGTRLTVV.

About this clone itself: One end of the junction fails to match germline, which may point to a read error. Other DNA sequences in the same sample also yield this CDR3. This sequence joins TRBV4-2 and TRBJ2-5; D is unresolved. CDR3 length: 15 amino acids. Germline values: CDR1 LGHNA, CDR2 YNFKEQ. CDR3 sequence (DNA): TGTGCCAGTAGCCCTTCGAATCTGTACCAAGAGACCCAGTACTTC. Translated, it gives CASSPSNLYQETQYF.

This clone is a singleton in its sample. The junction and the germline gene differ at one end; a read error may be behind it. The rearrangement links TRBV5-6 to TRBJ2-7, with 7 bases that match TRBD2. This CDR3 region has 14 residues. Germline V gene sequence: CDR1 SGHDT, CDR2 YYEEEE. CDR3 residues: CASTLLRGSYEQYF. The CDR3 DNA reads TGTGCCAGCACCTTGTTGCGGGGGTCCTACGAGCAGTACTTC.

J is TRBJ1-2 and V is TRBV10-3; weak D call: TRBD1 (6 bases). This CDR3 is 14 amino acids long. Germline assignment: CDR1 ENHRY and CDR2 SYGVKD. The V end was cut by 6 bases, the J end by 4 bases, with 15 bases between. CDR3 amino acids: CAIRPAQGGYGYTF. CDR3 sequence (DNA): TGTGCCATCAGGCCCGCACAGGGTGGCTATGGCTACACCTTC.

The chain has TRBV6-5 and TRBJ2-3, with 9 bases matching TRBD2. Per the germline V gene, CDR1 is MNHEY and CDR2 is SVGAGI. This CDR3 spans 15 amino acids. V gave up 6 bases and J gave up 4 bases; unmatched junction bases: 8. The CDR3 sequence is CASRHLAGSADTQYF. The DNA for the CDR3 is TGTGCCAGCAGGCATCTAGCGGGGAGCGCAGATACGCAGTATTTT.

This chain links TRBV4-2 with TRBJ1-2; 7 positions match TRBD1. V trimming: 4 bases; J trimming: 4 bases; junction bases outside the gene matches: 6. The CDR3 has 14 amino acids. CDR1 and CDR2 from the germline V gene are LGHNA and YNFKEQ. The CDR3 sequence: CASSRQGEGYGYTF. The CDR3 DNA is TGTGCCAGCAGCCGACAGGGAGAGGGCTATGGCTACACCTTC.

The chain uses TRBV6-1 and TRBJ1-1; D not certain. The V end lost 1 base, the J end lost 3 bases, and 6 bases lay between the germline ends. The CDR3 totals 13 residues. CDR1 MNHNS and CDR2 SASEGT come from the germline V gene. The CDR3 DNA reads TGTGCCAGCAGTGAAGAAGGGTACACTGAAGCTTTCTTT. It is translated as CASSEEGYTEAFF.

The V gene is TRBV6-5, the J gene TRBJ2-7, with D tentatively TRBD1 (6 bases). V was cut by 7 bases and J by 3 bases, with 13 bases left in between. Germline values: CDR1 MNHEY, CDR2 SVGAGI. This CDR3 has 13 amino acids. The CDR3 sequence is CASTRQANYEQYF. The CDR3, as DNA: TGTGCCAGCACTAGACAGGCAAACTACGAGCAGTACTTC.

This chain connects TRBV6-4 to TRBJ2-1; tentatively, D is TRBD2 (5 bases). This CDR3 has 14 amino acids. Trimming removed 0 bases at V and 7 bases at J, with 10 bases between. In germline, CDR1 is MRHNA, CDR2 SNTAGT. CDR3 region: CASSDSPQRNEQFF. The CDR3 DNA follows: TGTGCCAGCAGTGACTCGCCCCAGCGGAATGAGCAGTTCTTC.

This chain links TRBV6-5 with TRBJ1-2; the match to TRBD1 covers 7 bases. The CDR3 loop spans 14 amino acids. V shed 5 bases, J shed 0 bases, and the junction held 3 bases outside the gene matches. The V gene's germline CDR1 is MNHEY and CDR2 SVGAGI. CDR3: CASSQGQANYGYTF. CDR3 DNA sequence: TGTGCCAGCAGTCAAGGACAGGCTAACTATGGCTACACCTTC.

The V call is TRBV6-5, the J call TRBJ1-4; D call uncertain. Trimming took 2 bases from V and 7 from J, leaving 14 bases between them. CDR3 length: 15 amino acids. Germline CDR1 reads MNHEY; CDR2 reads SVGAGI. CDR3 coding DNA: TGTGCCAGCAGTTACCTTAGTCTGGGCGGTGAAAAACTGTTTTTT. As protein: CASSYLSLGGEKLFF.

Only a few counts were recorded for this clone. The chain joins TRBV19 to TRBJ1-5; D uncertain. CDR3 length equals 15 residues. The V end was cut by 3 bases, the J end by 7 bases, with 16 bases between. Germline-derived CDR1 and CDR2 are LNHDA and SQIVND (reference sequence). DNA for the CDR3: TGTGCCAGTAGTATCGGTATCGGGAATCGGCAGCCCCAGCATTTT. Its translation is CASSIGIGNRQPQHF.

The rearrangement joins TRBV28 to TRBJ2-3; D might be TRBD1 or TRBD2, each matching 5 bases. This CDR3 has 12 amino acids. CDR1 and CDR2 (germline): MDHEN, SYDVKM. Deletions cut 8 bases from V and 4 bases from J, with 10 bases between. The CDR3 protein is CASLGDPDTQYF. The CDR3 DNA sequence: TGTGCCAGCCTAGGGGACCCAGATACGCAGTATTTT.

The rearrangement uses TRBV5-4 and TRBJ1-4; no clear D gene. Germline V gene sequence: CDR1 SGHNT, CDR2 YYREEE (reference sequence). Trimming left V 3 bases short and J 8 bases short, with 29 bases between. The CDR3 extends over 19 amino acids. CDR3 protein: CASSYRRPGELWSGEKLFF. CDR3 bases: TGTGCCAGCAGCTACCGCCGGCCAGGTGAATTGTGGAGCGGCGAAAAACTGTTTTTT.

This clone was recorded only once. The genes are TRBV5-1 and TRBJ2-7, with TRBD1 identical over 8 bases. Germline V gives CDR1 SGHRS, CDR2 YFSETQ. After removal of 4 bases from V and 2 bases from J, the junction contained 8 bases not matched to a gene. The CDR3 is made up of 15 amino acids. The CDR3: CASSRETGATYEQYF. CDR3 sequence (DNA): TGCGCCAGCAGCCGTGAGACAGGGGCCACCTACGAGCAGTACTTC.